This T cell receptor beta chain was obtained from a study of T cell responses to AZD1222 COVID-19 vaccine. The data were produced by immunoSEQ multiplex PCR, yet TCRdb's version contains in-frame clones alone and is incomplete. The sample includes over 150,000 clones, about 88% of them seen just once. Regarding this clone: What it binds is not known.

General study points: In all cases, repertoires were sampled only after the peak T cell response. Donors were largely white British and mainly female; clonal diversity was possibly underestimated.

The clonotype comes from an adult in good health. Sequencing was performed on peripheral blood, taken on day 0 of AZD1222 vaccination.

The DNA for the CDR3 is TGCGCCAGCAGCCAAGATCAAGGGACGAACACTGAAGCTTTCTTT. Translation gives CASSQDQGTNTEAFF. This chain joins TRBV4-3 and TRBJ1-1; D is possibly TRBD1 (5 bases). V lost 0 bases, J lost 1 base, and 9 bases lay in between. Germline V lookup: CDR1 LGHNA, CDR2 YSLEER. The CDR3 is 15 amino acids.